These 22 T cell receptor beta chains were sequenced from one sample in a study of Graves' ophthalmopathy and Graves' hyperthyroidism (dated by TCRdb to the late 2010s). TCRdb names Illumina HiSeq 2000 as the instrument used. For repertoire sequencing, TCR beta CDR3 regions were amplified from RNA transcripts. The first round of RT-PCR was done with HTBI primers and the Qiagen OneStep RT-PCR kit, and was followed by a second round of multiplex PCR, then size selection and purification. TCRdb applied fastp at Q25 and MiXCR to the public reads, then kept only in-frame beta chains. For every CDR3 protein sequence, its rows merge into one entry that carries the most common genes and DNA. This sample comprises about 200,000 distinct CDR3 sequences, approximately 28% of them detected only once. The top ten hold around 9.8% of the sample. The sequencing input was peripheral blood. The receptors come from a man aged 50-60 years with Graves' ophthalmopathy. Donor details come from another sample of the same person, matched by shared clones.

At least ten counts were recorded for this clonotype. Written as DNA, the CDR3 is TGCAGCGCTAGGACTAGCGGAGGCCAAGAGACCCAGTACTTC. This gives the protein CSARTSGGQETQYF. The rearrangement uses TRBV29-1 and TRBJ2-5, with 10 bases identical to TRBD2. The CDR3 sequence is 14 residues long. V lost 7 bases, J lost 1 base, and 6 bases stayed unmatched. Germline CDR1 SQVTM, CDR2 ANQGSEA.

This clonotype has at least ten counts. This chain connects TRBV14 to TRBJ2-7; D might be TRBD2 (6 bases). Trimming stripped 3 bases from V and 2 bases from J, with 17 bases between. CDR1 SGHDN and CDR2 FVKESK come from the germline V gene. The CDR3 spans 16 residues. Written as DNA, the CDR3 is TGTGCCAGCAGCCAGTCACGGGAGTCCTCTGCCTACGAGCAGTACTTC. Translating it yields CASSQSRESSAYEQYF.

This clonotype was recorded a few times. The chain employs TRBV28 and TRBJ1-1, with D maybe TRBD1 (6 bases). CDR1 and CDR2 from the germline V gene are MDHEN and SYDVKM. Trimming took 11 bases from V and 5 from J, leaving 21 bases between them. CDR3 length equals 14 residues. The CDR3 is CASIVGGATTEAFF. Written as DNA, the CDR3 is TGTGCCTCCATCGTCGGGGGCGCGACGACTGAAGCTTTCTTT.

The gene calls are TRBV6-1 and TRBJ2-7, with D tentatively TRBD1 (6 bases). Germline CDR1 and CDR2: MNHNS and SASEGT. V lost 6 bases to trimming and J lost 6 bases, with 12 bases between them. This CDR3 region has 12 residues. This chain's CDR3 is CASRGHRTEQYF. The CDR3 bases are TGTGCCAGCAGGGGACACAGAACCGAGCAGTACTTC.

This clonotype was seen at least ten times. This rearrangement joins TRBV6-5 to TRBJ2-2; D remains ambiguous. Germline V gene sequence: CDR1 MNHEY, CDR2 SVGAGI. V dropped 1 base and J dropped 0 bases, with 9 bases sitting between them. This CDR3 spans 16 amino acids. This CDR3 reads CASSYLGDANTGELFF. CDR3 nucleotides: TGTGCCAGCAGTTACTTAGGAGACGCGAACACCGGGGAGCTGTTTTTT.

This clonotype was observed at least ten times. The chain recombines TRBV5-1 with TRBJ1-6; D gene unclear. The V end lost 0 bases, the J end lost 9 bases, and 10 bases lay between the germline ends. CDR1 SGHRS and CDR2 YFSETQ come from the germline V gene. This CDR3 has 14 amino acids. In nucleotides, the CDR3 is TGCGCCAGCAGCTTGGAGTCGGACTCTTCACCCCTCCACTTT. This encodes CASSLESDSSPLHF.

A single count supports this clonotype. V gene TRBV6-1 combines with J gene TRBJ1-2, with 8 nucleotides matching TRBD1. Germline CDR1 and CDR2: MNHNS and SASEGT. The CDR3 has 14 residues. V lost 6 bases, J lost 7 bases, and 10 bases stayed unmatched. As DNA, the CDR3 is TGTGCCAGCAGCCCGATCCGGACAGGGCCTGGCTACACCTTC. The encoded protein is CASSPIRTGPGYTF.

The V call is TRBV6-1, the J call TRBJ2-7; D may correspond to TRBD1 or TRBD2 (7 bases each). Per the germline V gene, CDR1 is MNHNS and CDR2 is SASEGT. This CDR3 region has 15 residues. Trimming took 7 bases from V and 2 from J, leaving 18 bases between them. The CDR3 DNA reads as TGTGCCAGCACCCAGGGGGTAGCGGGTCCCTACGAGCAGTACTTC. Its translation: CASTQGVAGPYEQYF.

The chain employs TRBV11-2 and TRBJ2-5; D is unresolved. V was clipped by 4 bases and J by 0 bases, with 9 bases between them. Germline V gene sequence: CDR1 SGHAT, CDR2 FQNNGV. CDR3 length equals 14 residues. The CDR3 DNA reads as TGTGCCAGCAGCTCAGCAGGAAACCAAGAGACCCAGTACTTC. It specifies CASSSAGNQETQYF.

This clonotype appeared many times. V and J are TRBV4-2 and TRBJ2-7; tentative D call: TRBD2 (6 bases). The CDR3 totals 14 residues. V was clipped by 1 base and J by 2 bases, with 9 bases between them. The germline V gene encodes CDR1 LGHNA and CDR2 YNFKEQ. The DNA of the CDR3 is TGTGCCAGCAGCCAAGGTGGCGGGGCCTACGAGCAGTACTTC. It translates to CASSQGGGAYEQYF.

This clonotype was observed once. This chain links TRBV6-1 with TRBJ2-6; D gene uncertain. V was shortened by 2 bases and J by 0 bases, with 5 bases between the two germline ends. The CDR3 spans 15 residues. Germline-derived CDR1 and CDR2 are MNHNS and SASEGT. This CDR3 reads CASSETSSGANVLTF. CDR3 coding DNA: TGTGCCAGCAGTGAAACATCCTCTGGGGCCAACGTCCTGACTTTC.

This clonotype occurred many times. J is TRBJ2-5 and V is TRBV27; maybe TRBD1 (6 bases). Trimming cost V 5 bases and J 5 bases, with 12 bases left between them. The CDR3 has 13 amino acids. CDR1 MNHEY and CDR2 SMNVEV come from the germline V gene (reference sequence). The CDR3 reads CASSTGTLETQYF. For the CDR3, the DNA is TGTGCCAGCAGTACAGGGACCTTGGAGACCCAGTACTTC.

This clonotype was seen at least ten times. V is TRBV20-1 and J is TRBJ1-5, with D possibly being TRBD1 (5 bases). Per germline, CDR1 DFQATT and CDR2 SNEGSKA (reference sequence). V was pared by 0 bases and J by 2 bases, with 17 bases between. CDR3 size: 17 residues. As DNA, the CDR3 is TGCAGTGCTAGAGATGAAGGGGACTGGATTGGCAATCAGCCCCAGCATTTT. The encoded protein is CSARDEGDWIGNQPQHF.

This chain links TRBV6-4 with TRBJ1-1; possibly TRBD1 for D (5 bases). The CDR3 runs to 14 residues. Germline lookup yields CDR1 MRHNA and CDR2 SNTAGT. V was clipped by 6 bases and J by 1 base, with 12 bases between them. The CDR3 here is CASRQLGGNTEAFF. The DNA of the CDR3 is TGTGCCAGCAGACAACTGGGGGGGAACACTGAAGCTTTCTTT.

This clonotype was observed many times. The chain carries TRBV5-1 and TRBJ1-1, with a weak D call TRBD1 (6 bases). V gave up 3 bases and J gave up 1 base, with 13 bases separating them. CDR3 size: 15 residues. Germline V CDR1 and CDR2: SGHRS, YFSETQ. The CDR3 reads CASSSWGQKNTEAFF. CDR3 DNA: TGCGCCAGCAGCTCATGGGGACAAAAGAACACTGAAGCTTTCTTT.

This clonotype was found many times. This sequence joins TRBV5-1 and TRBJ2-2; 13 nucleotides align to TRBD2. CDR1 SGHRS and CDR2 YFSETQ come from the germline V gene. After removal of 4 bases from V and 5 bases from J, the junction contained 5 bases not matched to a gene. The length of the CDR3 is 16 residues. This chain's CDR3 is CASSRGLAGVTGELFF. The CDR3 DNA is TGCGCCAGCAGCCGAGGACTAGCGGGAGTAACCGGGGAGCTGTTTTTT.

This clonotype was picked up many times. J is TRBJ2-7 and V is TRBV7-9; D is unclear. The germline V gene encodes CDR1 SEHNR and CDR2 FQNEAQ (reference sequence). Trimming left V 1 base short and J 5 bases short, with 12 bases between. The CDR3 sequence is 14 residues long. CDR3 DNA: TGTGCCAGCAGCTTAGGATATGGCGTAGACGAGCAGTACTTC. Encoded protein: CASSLGYGVDEQYF.

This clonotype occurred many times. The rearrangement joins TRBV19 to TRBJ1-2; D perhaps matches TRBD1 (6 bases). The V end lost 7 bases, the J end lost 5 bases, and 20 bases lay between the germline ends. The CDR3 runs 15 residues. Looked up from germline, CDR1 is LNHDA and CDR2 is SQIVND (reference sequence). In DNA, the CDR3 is TGTGCCAGTACCCCATCGGGGGCTTCAGGGTATGGCTACACCTTC. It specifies CASTPSGASGYGYTF.

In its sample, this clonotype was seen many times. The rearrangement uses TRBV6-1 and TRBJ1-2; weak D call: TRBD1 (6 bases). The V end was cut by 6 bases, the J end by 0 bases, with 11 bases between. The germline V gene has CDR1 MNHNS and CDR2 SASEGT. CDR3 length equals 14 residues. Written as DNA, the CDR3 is TGTGCCAGCAGGGAACAGGGTTCTAACTATGGCTACACCTTC. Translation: CASREQGSNYGYTF.

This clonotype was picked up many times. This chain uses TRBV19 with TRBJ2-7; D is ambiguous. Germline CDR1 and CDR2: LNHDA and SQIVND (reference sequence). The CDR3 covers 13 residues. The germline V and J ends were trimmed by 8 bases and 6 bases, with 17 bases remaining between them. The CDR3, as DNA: TGTGCCAGTTCGGTGGCTAGTGGGGTCGAGCAGTACTTC. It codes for CASSVASGVEQYF.

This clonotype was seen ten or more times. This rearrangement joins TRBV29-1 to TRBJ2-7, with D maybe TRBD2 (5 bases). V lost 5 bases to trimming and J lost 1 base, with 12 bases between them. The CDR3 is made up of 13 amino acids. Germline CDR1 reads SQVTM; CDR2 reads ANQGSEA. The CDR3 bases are TGCAGCGTTAGGCTAGCCGATTCCTACGAGCAGTACTTC. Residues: CSVRLADSYEQYF.

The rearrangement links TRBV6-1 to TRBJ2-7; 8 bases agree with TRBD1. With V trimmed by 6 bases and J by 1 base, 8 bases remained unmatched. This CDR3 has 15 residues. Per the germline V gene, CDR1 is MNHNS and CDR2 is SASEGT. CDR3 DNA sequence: TGTGCCAGCAGGACCCGAACAGGGGGTTCCTACGAGCAGTACTTC. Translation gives CASRTRTGGSYEQYF.